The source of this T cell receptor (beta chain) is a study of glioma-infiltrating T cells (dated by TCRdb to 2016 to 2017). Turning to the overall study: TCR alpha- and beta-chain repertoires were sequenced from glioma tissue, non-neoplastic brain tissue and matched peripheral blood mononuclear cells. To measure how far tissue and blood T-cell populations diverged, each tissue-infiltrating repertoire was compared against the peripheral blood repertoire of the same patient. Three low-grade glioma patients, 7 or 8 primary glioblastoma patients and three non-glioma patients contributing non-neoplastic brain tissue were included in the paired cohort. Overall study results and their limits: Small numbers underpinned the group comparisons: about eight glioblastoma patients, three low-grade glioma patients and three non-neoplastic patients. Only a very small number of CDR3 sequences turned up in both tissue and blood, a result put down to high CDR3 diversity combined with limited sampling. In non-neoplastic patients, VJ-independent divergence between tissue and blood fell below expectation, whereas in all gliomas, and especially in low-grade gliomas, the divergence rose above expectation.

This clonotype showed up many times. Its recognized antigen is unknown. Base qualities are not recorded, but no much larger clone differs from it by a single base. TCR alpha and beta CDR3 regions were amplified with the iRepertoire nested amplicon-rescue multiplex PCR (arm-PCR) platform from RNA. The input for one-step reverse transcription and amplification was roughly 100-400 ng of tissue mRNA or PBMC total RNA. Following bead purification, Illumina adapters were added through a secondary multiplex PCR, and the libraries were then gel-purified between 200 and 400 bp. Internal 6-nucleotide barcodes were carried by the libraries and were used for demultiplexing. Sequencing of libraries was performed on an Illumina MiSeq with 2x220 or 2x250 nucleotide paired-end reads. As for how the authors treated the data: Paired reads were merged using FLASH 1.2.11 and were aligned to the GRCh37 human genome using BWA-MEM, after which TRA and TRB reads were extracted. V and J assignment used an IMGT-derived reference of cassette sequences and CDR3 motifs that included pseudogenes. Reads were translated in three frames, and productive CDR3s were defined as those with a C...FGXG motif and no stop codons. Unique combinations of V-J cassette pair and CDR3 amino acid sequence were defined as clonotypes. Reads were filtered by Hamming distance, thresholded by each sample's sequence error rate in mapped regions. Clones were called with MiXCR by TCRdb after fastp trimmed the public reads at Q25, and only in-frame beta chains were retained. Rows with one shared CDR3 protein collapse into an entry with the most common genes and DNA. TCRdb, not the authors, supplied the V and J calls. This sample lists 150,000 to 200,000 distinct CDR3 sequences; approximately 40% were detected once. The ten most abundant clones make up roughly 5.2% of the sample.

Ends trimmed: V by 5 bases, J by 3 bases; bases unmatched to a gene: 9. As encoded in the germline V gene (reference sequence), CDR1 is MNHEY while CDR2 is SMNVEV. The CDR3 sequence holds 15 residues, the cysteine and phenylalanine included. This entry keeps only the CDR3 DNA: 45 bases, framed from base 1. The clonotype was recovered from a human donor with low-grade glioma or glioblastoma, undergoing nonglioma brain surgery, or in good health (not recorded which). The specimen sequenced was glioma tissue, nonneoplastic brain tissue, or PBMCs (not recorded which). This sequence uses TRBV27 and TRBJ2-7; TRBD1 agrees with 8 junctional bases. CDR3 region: CASSLGWTGIYEQYF. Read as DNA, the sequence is TGTGCCAGCAGTCTAGGATGGACAGGGATCTACGAGCAGTACTTC.